A single sample gave rise to the 17 T cell receptor beta chains below, sequenced in a study of blood T cell repertoires in COVID-19. This table comes from immunoSEQ multiplex PCR, and its TCRdb copy is limited to in-frame clones, with some not included. The sample comprises about 380,000 clones, less than 85% of which are singletons, and 3% to 4.5% rests with the top ten. The sample taken for sequencing was peripheral blood. Receptors were obtained from a woman in her late teens or twenties with acute or convalescent COVID-19.

The chain recombines TRBV4-1 with TRBJ1-1; 7 bases fit TRBD1. V lost 0 bases to trimming and J lost 4 bases; unmatched junction nucleotides: 8. In germline, CDR1 is MGHRA, CDR2 YSYEKL. CDR3 length equals 16 residues. The CDR3 reads CASSQDGPGGGTEAFF. DNA for the CDR3: TGCGCCAGCAGCCAAGATGGACCAGGGGGTGGCACTGAAGCTTTCTTT.

The rearrangement joins TRBV5-1 to TRBJ1-3; possibly TRBD1 for D (5 bases). Trimming left V 2 bases short and J 0 bases short, with 12 bases between. This CDR3 comprises 16 residues. Germline lookup yields CDR1 SGHRS and CDR2 YFSETQ. CDR3 nucleotide sequence: TGCGCCAGCAGCTTCGGGGGGGATTTCTCTGGAAACACCATATATTTT. Its translation is CASSFGGDFSGNTIYF.

J is TRBJ1-1 and V is TRBV7-9; perhaps TRBD1 as D (5 bases). With 3 bases removed from V and 8 bases from J, the gap between germline ends came to 10 bases. CDR1 SEHNR and CDR2 FQNEAQ come from the germline V gene (reference sequence). The CDR3 runs 12 residues. In DNA form, the CDR3 reads TGTGCCAGCAGCTTGGGGGGGTCGGAAGCTTTCTTT. Its translation is CASSLGGSEAFF. Complete variable domain (other parts from reference TRBV7-9 and TRBJ1-1): DTGVSQNPRHKITKRGQNVTFRCDPISEHNRLYWYRQTLGQGPEFLTYFQNEAQLEKSRLLSDRFSAERPKGSFSTLEIQRTEQGDSAMYLCASSLGGSEAFFGQGTRLTVV.

The chain carries TRBV4-1 and TRBJ1-2, with 7 bases fitting TRBD1. There are 15 residues in the CDR3. Germline V gene lookup returns CDR1 MGHRA and CDR2 YSYEKL. With 1 base clipped from V and 4 bases from J, the junction kept 6 bases outside the gene matches. CDR3 amino acids: CASSQGGGAAYGYTF. DNA of the CDR3: TGCGCCAGCAGCCAAGGAGGGGGCGCAGCCTATGGCTACACCTTC.

This clone was seen just once. The gene calls are TRBV18 and TRBJ2-7, with D hard to call. The CDR3 runs to 11 residues. The germline CDR1 and CDR2 sequences are KGHSH and LQKENI. V lost 6 bases, J lost 2 bases, and 5 bases lay in between. The CDR3 sequence is CASSPAYEQYF. CDR3 nucleotide sequence: TGTGCCAGCTCCCCCGCCTACGAGCAGTACTTC.

This sequence joins TRBV4-1 and TRBJ1-4; no definite D call. CDR1 is MGHRA and CDR2 is YSYEKL in the germline V gene. V was shortened by 4 bases and J by 0 bases, with 9 bases between the two germline ends. The CDR3 sequence is 15 residues long. CDR3 nucleotide sequence: TGCGCCAGCAGCCTCTCAGTTGCAACTAATGAAAAACTGTTTTTT. Protein: CASSLSVATNEKLFF.

The V and J genes are TRBV30 and TRBJ2-7; TRBD1 matches at 8 bases. Germline V gene data show CDR1 as GTSNPN and CDR2 as SVGIG (reference sequence). Trimming removed 3 bases from V and 3 bases from J; junction bases left unmatched: 4. The CDR3 runs to 13 residues. The CDR3 DNA reads as TGTGCCTGGAGGGACAGGGTCAGCTACGAGCAGTACTTC. Translation gives CAWRDRVSYEQYF.

The chain is built from TRBV30 and TRBJ1-5; 10 bases are shared with TRBD1. The CDR3 spans 15 residues. The germline V gene has CDR1 GTSNPN and CDR2 SVGIG (reference sequence). V lost 5 bases, J lost 4 bases, and 8 bases stayed unmatched. This CDR3 is CAWSRDRGPNQPQHF. The CDR3 DNA sequence: TGTGCCTGGTCCCGGGACAGGGGACCTAATCAGCCCCAGCATTTT.

CDR3 protein: CASSVAQGTEAFF. The CDR3 region has the DNA TGTGCCAGCAGCGTCGCTCAGGGCACTGAAGCTTTCTTT. The rearrangement links TRBV9 to TRBJ1-1, with D possibly TRBD1 on 5 matching bases. The length of the CDR3 is 13 residues. Per germline, CDR1 SGDLS and CDR2 YYNGEE. Trimming stripped 2 bases from V and 4 bases from J, with 9 bases between. The variable domain in full, with the rest retrieved from reference TRBV9 and TRBJ1-1, is DSGVTQTPKHLITATGQRVTLRCSPRSGDLSVYWYQQSLDQGLQFLIQYYNGEERAKGNILERFSAQQFPDLHSELNLSSLELGDSALYFCASSVAQGTEAFFGQGTRLTVV.

The chain links TRBV12-3 or TRBV12-4 to TRBJ1-2, with D tentatively TRBD1 (5 bases). V gave up 3 bases and J gave up 8 bases, with 13 bases separating them. The CDR3 spans 13 residues. This chain's CDR3 is CASSFKGAGGYTF. The CDR3 nucleotides read TGTGCCAGCAGTTTTAAAGGGGCGGGAGGCTACACCTTC.

The chain links TRBV27 to TRBJ2-7; a weak D match, TRBD1 (5 bases). The CDR3 contains 14 residues. The V gene's germline CDR1 is MNHEY and CDR2 SMNVEV (reference sequence). With 5 bases removed from V and 3 bases from J, the gap between germline ends came to 14 bases. CDR3 residues: CASSPRLDSYEQYF. CDR3 coding DNA: TGTGCCAGCAGTCCAAGATTAGACAGCTACGAGCAGTACTTC.

The chain recombines TRBV30 with TRBJ2-7, with D possibly TRBD1 on 6 matching bases. Germline lookup yields CDR1 GTSNPN and CDR2 SVGIG (reference sequence). The CDR3 spans 14 residues. Trimming left V 1 base short and J 6 bases short, with 16 bases between. The CDR3 loop reads CAWSAHTGTREQYF. CDR3 bases: TGTGCCTGGAGTGCCCATACCGGGACACGCGAGCAGTACTTC.

This sequence joins TRBV27 and TRBJ1-1; 7 bases are a match to TRBD1. CDR1 and CDR2 (germline): MNHEY, SMNVEV (reference sequence). The V gene end was trimmed by 6 bases and the J gene end by 4 bases; junction bases not matched to a gene: 11. The CDR3 has 15 amino acids. The CDR3 loop reads CASREHRGDSTEAFF. The CDR3 region has the DNA TGTGCCAGCAGGGAACACAGGGGTGATAGCACTGAAGCTTTCTTT.

This chain uses TRBV23-1 with TRBJ2-7, with a possible D match to TRBD1 (6 bases). TRBV23-1 is noted as an ORF with a role that remains uncertain. CDR3 length equals 16 residues. Trimming took 0 bases from V and 4 from J, leaving 16 bases between them. CDR3 DNA sequence: TGCGCCAGCAGTCAATCGGTGACGGGACACCTGTACGAGCAGTACTTC. It specifies CASSQSVTGHLYEQYF.

This clone was observed a single time. The chain joins TRBV25-1 to TRBJ1-2; 8 bases line up with TRBD1. Germline V gene lookup returns CDR1 MGHDK and CDR2 SYGVNS. The CDR3 extends over 18 amino acids. V dropped 2 bases and J dropped 6; count of bases not matched to a gene: 17. CDR3 residues: CASSEPGEGQGIRDGYTF. The DNA of the CDR3 is TGTGCCAGCAGTGAACCTGGTGAAGGACAGGGAATTCGTGATGGCTACACCTTC.

This clone was observed a few times. V is TRBV30 and J is TRBJ1-3, with D maybe TRBD1 (6 bases). The CDR3 contains 14 residues. Trimming removed 3 bases from V and 0 bases from J, with 9 bases in between. Per the germline V gene, CDR1 is GTSNPN and CDR2 is SVGIG (reference sequence). CDR3 sequence: CAWRQGGSGNTIYF. The CDR3 DNA reads TGTGCCTGGAGACAAGGGGGCTCTGGAAACACCATATATTTT.

This rearrangement joins TRBV6-5 to TRBJ1-2; 9 bases line up with TRBD1. CDR1 and CDR2 from the germline V gene are MNHEY and SVGAGI. V was clipped by 7 bases and J by 3 bases; unmatched bases: 9. The length of the CDR3 is 15 residues. CDR3: CASKPQGAMDYGYTF. In DNA, the CDR3 is TGTGCCAGCAAGCCACAGGGGGCGATGGACTATGGCTACACCTTC.